This T cell receptor (beta chain) is from a study of blood T cell repertoires in COVID-19. Study in general: What the recovered Cohort 3 donors had was two negative PCRs, clearance, or symptom resolution. Sites across the United States, Italy and Spain contributed samples from acute and convalescent COVID-19. T cells, B-cell-depleted T cells, or PBMCs provided the cDNA or gDNA that served as material.

As originally analysed: From reference gene primer amplification, estimates of nucleated cell counts were derived. TCRdb's table, derived via immunoSEQ multiplex PCR, lists solely in-frame clones and lacks some. V and J calls and clone size are copied from that table; D and trimming were computed from the DNA. The sample has a few hundred thousand clones, about 87% seen once; the top ten hold roughly 2%. After removal of 2 bases from V and 7 bases from J, the junction contained 2 bases not matched to a gene. The CDR3 runs 14 residues. Germline V CDR1 and CDR2: LNHDA, SQIVND (reference sequence). This clone came up a few times.

The sample was PBMCs or T cells enriched from blood (not recorded which). The TCR originated in a man aged 40-50 years in a cohort exposed to, infected with or recovered from COVID-19 (not recorded which). The rearrangement uses TRBV19 and TRBJ2-1; 10 bases fit TRBD2. The DNA for the CDR3 is TGTGCCAGTAGTATAACTAGCGGGATTAATGAGCAGTTCTTC. Protein product: CASSITSGINEQFF.